Below are 9 T cell receptor beta chains sequenced from a single sample in a study of T cells expressing NK-cell markers. TCRdb reanalyzed the 5' RACE reads and collapses them to one entry per CDR3 protein, without DNA. The record lists a few hundred thousand distinct CDR3 sequences, of which the ten most abundant hold over 4%. Sequencing input: blood T cells: a sorted CD56 or NKG2C T cell subset, CD4+ or CD8+ T cells, or bulk PBMC T cells (not recorded which). The origin of the receptors is a man aged 18 to 69 in good health.

This chain joins TRBV4-1 and TRBJ2-2; the D call from TCRdb, TRBD2, cannot be confirmed without DNA. Per the germline V gene, CDR1 is MGHRA and CDR2 is YSYEKL. The CDR3 has 18 residues. The chain's CDR3 is CASSQGPGGRGGTGELFF.

This chain connects TRBV27 to TRBJ2-1; absent DNA, TCRdb's TRBD2 call cannot be checked. From germline, CDR1 is MNHEY and CDR2 SMNVEV (reference sequence). The CDR3 contains 14 residues. This CDR3 reads CASSLRTRSNEQFF.

The V call is TRBV24-1, the J call TRBJ2-3; the D call from TCRdb, TRBD1, cannot be confirmed without DNA. The germline V gene encodes CDR1 KGHDR and CDR2 SFDVKD. The CDR3 is 14 amino acids. CDR3 protein: CATSRGEYTDTQYF.

The chain is built from TRBV27 and TRBJ1-5; TCRdb lists TRBD1, though no DNA is available to test this call. CDR1 is MNHEY and CDR2 is SMNVEV in the germline V gene (reference sequence). The CDR3 spans 14 residues. CDR3 in amino acids: CASSFRTGSQPQHF.

The rearrangement links TRBV20-1 to TRBJ2-2; the TRBD1 assignment by TCRdb is unverifiable without DNA. CDR1 and CDR2 (germline): DFQATT, SNEGSKA (reference sequence). The CDR3 runs to 15 residues. CDR3 residues: CSARGQGRNTGELFF.

The chain has TRBV7-2 and TRBJ2-7; TCRdb outputs TRBD2, but without DNA this stays unchecked. This CDR3 is 17 amino acids long. In germline, CDR1 is SGHTA, CDR2 FQGNSA. The CDR3 reads CASSSSLLAARSYEQYF.

The chain uses TRBV7-8 and TRBJ2-5; TCRdb reports TRBD1, a call that lacks DNA to check it against. The CDR3 is 14 amino acids. Germline V CDR1 and CDR2: SGHVS, FQNEAQ. The CDR3: CASSARGLQETQYF.

The genes are TRBV10-3 and TRBJ2-1; the D gene TCRdb calls, TRBD1, cannot be checked with no DNA. The CDR3 runs to 15 residues. The germline V gene has CDR1 ENHRY and CDR2 SYGVKD. This CDR3 is CAISAGPKNYNEQFF.

The chain is built from TRBV12-3 or TRBV12-4 and TRBJ2-5; the D call of TRBD1 rests on TCRdb alone, since no DNA is present to check it. The CDR3 length is 14 residues. CDR3 amino acids: CASSLKGAVETQYF.